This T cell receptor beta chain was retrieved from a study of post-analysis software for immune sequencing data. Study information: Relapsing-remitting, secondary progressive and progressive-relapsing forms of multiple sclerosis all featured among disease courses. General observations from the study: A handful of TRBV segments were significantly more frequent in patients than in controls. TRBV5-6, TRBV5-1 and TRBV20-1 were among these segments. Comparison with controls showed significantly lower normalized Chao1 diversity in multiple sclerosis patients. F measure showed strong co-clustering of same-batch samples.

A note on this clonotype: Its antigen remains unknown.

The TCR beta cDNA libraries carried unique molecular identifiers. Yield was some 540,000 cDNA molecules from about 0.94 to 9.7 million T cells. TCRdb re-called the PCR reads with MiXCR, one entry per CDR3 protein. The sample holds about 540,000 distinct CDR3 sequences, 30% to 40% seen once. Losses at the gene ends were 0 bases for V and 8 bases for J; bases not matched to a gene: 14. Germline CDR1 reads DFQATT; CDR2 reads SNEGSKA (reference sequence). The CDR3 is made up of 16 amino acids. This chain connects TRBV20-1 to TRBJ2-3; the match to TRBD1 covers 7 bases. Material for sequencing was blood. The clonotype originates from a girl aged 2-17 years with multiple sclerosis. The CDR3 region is CSARDPPPTGTGTQYF. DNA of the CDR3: TGCAGTGCTAGAGATCCGCCCCCGACAGGGACGGGTACGCAGTATTTT.